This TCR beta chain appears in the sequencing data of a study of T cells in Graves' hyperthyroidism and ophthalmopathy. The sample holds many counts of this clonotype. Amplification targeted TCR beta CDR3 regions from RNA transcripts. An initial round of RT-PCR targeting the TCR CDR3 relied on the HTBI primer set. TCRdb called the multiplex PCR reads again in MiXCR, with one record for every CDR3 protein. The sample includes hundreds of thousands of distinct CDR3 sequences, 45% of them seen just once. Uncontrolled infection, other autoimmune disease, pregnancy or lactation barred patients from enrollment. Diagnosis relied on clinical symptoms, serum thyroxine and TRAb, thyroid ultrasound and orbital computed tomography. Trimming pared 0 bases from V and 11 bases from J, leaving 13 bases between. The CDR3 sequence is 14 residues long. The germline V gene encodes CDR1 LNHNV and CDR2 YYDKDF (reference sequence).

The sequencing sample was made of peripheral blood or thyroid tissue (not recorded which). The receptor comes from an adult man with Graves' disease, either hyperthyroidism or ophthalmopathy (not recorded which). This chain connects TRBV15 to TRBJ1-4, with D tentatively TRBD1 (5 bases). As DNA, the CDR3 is TGTGCCACCAGCAGAGAGGCAAGGGAGGGGAAACTGTTTTTT. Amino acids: CATSREAREGKLFF.